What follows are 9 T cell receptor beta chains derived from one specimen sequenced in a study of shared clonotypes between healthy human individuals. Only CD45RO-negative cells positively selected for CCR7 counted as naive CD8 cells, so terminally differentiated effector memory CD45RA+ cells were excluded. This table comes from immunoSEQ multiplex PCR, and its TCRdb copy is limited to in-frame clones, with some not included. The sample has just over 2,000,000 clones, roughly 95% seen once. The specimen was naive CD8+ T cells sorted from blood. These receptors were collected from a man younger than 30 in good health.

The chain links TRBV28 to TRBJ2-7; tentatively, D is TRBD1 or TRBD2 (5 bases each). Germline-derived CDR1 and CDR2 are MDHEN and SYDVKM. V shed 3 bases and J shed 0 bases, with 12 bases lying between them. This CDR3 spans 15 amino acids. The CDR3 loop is CASSFLGVNSYEQYF. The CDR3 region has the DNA TGTGCCAGCAGTTTCCTGGGGGTCAACTCCTACGAGCAGTACTTC.

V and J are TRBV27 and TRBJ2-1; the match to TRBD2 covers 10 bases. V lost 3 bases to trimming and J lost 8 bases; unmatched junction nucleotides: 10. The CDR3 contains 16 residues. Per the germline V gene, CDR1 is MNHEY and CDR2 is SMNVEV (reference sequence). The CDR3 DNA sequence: TGTGCCAGCAGTTTTGAAATAGCGGGAGGAACGGATGAGCAGTTCTTC. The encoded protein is CASSFEIAGGTDEQFF.

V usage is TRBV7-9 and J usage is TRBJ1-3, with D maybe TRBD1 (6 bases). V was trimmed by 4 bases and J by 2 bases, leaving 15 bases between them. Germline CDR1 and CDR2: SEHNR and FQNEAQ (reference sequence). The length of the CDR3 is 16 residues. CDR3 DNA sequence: TGTGCCAGCAGCTCGTCCTGGACAGTCCCTGGAAACACCATATATTTT. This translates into CASSSSWTVPGNTIYF. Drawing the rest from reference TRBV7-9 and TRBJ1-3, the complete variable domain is DTGVSQNPRHKITKRGQNVTFRCDPISEHNRLYWYRQTLGQGPEFLTYFQNEAQLEKSRLLSDRFSAERPKGSFSTLEIQRTEQGDSAMYLCASSSSWTVPGNTIYFGEGSWLTVV.

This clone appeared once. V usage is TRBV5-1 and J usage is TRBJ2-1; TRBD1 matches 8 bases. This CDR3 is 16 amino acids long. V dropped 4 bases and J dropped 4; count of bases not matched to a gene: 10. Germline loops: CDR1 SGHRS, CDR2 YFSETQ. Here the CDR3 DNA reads TGCGCCAGCAGCCCCGGTATTTGGACAGGGTACAATGAGCAGTTCTTC. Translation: CASSPGIWTGYNEQFF.

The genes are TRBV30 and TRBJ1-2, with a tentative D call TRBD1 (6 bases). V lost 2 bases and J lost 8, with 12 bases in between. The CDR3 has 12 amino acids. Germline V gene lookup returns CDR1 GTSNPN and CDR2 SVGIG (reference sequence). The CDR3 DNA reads TGTGCCTGGAGTCCCGAGGGGGACGGCTACACCTTC. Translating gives CAWSPEGDGYTF.

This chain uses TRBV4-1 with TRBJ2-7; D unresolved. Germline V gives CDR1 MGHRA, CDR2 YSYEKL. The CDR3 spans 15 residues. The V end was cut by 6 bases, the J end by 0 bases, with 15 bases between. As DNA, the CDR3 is TGCGCCAGCAGGATTGTCGCTGACACCTCCTACGAGCAGTACTTC. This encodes CASRIVADTSYEQYF.

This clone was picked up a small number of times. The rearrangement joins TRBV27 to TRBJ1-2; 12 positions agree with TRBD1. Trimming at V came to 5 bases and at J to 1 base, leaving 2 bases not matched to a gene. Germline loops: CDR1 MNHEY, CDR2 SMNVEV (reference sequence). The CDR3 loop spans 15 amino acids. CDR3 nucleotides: TGTGCCAGCAGTCGGGACAGGGGGCGTAACTATGGCTACACCTTC. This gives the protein CASSRDRGRNYGYTF.

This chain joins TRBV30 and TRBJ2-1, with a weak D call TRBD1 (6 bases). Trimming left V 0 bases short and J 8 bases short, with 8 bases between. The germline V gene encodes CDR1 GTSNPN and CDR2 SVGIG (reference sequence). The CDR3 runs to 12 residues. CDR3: CAWSVQGHEQFF. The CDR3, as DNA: TGTGCCTGGAGTGTACAGGGTCATGAGCAGTTCTTC.

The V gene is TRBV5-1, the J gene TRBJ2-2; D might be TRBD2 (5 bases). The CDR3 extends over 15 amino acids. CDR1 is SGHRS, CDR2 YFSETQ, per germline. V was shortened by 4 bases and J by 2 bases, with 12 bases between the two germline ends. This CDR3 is CASSPRTFNTGELFF. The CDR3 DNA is TGCGCCAGCAGCCCCCGGACTTTTAACACCGGGGAGCTGTTTTTT.